Listed below are T cell receptor beta chains from one sample, sequenced in a study of T cells after yellow fever vaccination. From the 5' RACE reads, TCRdb called clonotypes with MiXCR, one entry per CDR3 protein. This table holds 65,000 to 90,000 distinct CDR3 sequences, 10% to 15% found once. The material sequenced was CD8+ T cells not binding an NS4B(214-222) dextramer, sorted from PBMCs, taken less than 25 days after the first yellow fever vaccination. These receptors were collected from a man aged 18 to 30 who received the YFV17D yellow fever vaccine. Both conserved end residues are part of each CDR3. Each record gives: clone size, D gene, J gene, V gene, CDR3 protein, CDR3 DNA. A D gene is named only where the DNA matches it firmly. The listing skips clone size in some rows; elsewhere it reads once, few, many or a size class.

>few|-|TRBJ2-3|TRBV3-1
CASNTGPMGTQYF
TGTGCCAGCAACACGGGACCTATGGGTACGCAGTATTTT
>-|-|TRBJ1-2|TRBV18
CASSPPPGNYYGYTF
TGTGCCAGCTCACCACCGCCAGGGAACTACTATGGCTACACCTTC
>few|-|TRBJ2-1|TRBV4-3
CASSQDEGGFYNEQFF
TGCGCCAGCAGCCAAGATGAGGGCGGCTTTTACAATGAGCAGTTCTTC
>-|TRBD1|TRBJ1-5|TRBV6-2/TRBV6-3
CASSYLGQGSYQPQHF
TGTGCCAGCAGTTACCTTGGACAGGGTAGTTATCAGCCCCAGCATTTT
>few|TRBD2|TRBJ2-1|TRBV6-2/TRBV6-3
CASSSSGGATYNEQFF
TGTGCCAGCAGTTCGTCCGGGGGGGCCACCTACAATGAGCAGTTCTTC
>few|TRBD1|TRBJ2-7|TRBV27
CASSPRQGGYEQYF
TGTGCCAGCAGTCCGAGACAGGGGGGTTACGAGCAGTACTTC
>-|-|TRBJ1-1|TRBV19
CASSMVTEAFF
TGTGCCAGTAGTATGGTCACTGAAGCTTTCTTT
>-|TRBD2|TRBJ2-5|TRBV12-3/TRBV12-4
CASSDPRGGQETQYF
TGTGCCAGCTCCGATCCTCGGGGGGGCCAAGAGACCCAGTACTTC
>few|-|TRBJ1-1|TRBV4-1
CASSQASSKNTEAFF
TGCGCCAGCAGCCAAGCCTCCTCGAAGAACACTGAAGCTTTCTTT
>-|-|TRBJ2-1|TRBV20-1
CSARDAGSSSYNEQFF
TGCAGTGCTAGGGACGCGGGGAGTAGCTCCTACAATGAGCAGTTCTTC
>-|-|TRBJ1-6|TRBV28
CASSLWGDNSPLHF
TGTGCCAGCAGTTTATGGGGAGATAATTCACCCCTCCACTTT
>few|-|TRBJ2-3|TRBV7-2
CASSSPGGHTDTQYF
TGTGCCAGCAGCTCCCCGGGGGGCCACACAGATACGCAGTATTTT
>-|-|TRBJ1-4|TRBV28
CASGLKRGGEEKLFF
TGTGCCAGCGGACTAAAAAGGGGGGGAGAGGAAAAACTGTTTTTT
>-|TRBD1|TRBJ1-4|TRBV5-4
CASSSRQGPNEKLFF
TGTGCCAGCAGCTCGAGACAGGGTCCGAATGAAAAACTGTTTTTT
>few|-|TRBJ2-1|TRBV7-9
CASSLGYREVDLDEQFF
TGTGCCAGCAGCTTAGGCTACAGGGAGGTTGATCTTGATGAGCAGTTCTTC
>few|-|TRBJ1-1|TRBV12-3/TRBV12-4
CASSSADSNTEAFF
TGTGCCAGCAGTTCAGCAGATTCGAACACTGAAGCTTTCTTT
>-|-|TRBJ2-3|TRBV10-3
CAISESTQASTDTQYF
TGTGCCATCAGTGAGTCCACCCAAGCATCCACAGATACGCAGTATTTT
>few|-|TRBJ2-1|TRBV5-1
CASSPIGGGSDNEQFF
TGCGCCAGCAGCCCTATAGGTGGAGGTAGCGACAATGAGCAGTTCTTC
>-|TRBD1|TRBJ2-1|TRBV11-2
CASSWDRINEQFF
TGTGCCAGCAGTTGGGACAGGATCAATGAGCAGTTCTTC
>-|-|TRBJ1-1|TRBV10-3
CAVQGSDTEAFF
TGTGCCGTTCAGGGTTCGGACACTGAAGCTTTCTTT
>few|-|TRBJ1-1|TRBV11-2
CASSLAGRVNSEAFF
TGTGCCAGCAGCTTAGCTGGCAGGGTAAACTCTGAAGCTTTCTTT
>few|TRBD1|TRBJ1-3|TRBV4-1
CASSQTGTGGTNTIYF
TGCGCCAGCAGCCAAACCGGGACAGGCGGCACGAACACCATATATTTT
>-|-|TRBJ2-1|TRBV10-2
CASSNALDYNEQFF
TGCGCCAGCAGTAATGCCCTAGATTACAATGAGCAGTTCTTC
>few|TRBD1|TRBJ2-1|TRBV4-3
CASSQGTGGFDEQFF
TGCGCCAGCAGCCAGGGGACAGGGGGTTTTGATGAGCAGTTCTTC
>-|TRBD2|TRBJ2-3|TRBV7-6
CASSQELGLAGTTQYF
TGTGCCAGCAGCCAAGAGCTAGGACTAGCGGGGACTACGCAGTATTTT
>few|-|TRBJ1-6|TRBV4-3
CASSQEEGDNSPLHF
TGCGCCAGCAGCCAAGAGGAGGGTGATAATTCACCCCTCCACTTT
>few|TRBD2|TRBJ2-2|TRBV2
CASYSGGNTGELFF
TGTGCCAGCTATAGCGGGGGAAACACCGGGGAGCTGTTTTTT
>few|TRBD1|TRBJ2-7|TRBV30
CAWDRGVYEQYF
TGTGCCTGGGACAGGGGGGTCTACGAGCAGTACTTC
>-|TRBD1|TRBJ2-1|TRBV7-2
CASSQTGILSSYNEQFF
TGTGCCAGCAGTCAGACAGGGATTCTGAGCTCCTACAATGAGCAGTTCTTC
>few|TRBD1|TRBJ2-3|TRBV6-5
CASSSDRTGATDTQYF
TGTGCCAGCAGTTCCGACCGGACAGGGGCAACAGATACGCAGTATTTT
>many|TRBD2|TRBJ2-1|TRBV6-5
CASSWGVAGHNEQFF
TGTGCCAGCAGTTGGGGGGTAGCGGGCCACAATGAGCAGTTCTTC
>few|TRBD2|TRBJ2-1|TRBV7-9
CASSLSSGGPYNEQFF
TGTGCCAGCAGCTTAAGCAGCGGGGGACCCTACAATGAGCAGTTCTTC
>few|-|TRBJ2-7|TRBV2
CASSGGRSYEQYF
TGTGCCAGCAGTGGGGGAAGATCCTACGAGCAGTACTTC
>-|-|TRBJ2-1|TRBV20-1
CSADSDNEQFF
TGCAGTGCCGATTCCGACAATGAGCAGTTCTTC
>few|TRBD1|TRBJ2-1|TRBV6-2/TRBV6-3
CASSSPGQGSHEQFF
TGTGCCAGCAGTTCACCGGGACAGGGTTCCCATGAGCAGTTCTTC